The entry below describes one T cell receptor (beta chain). Its specificity is not known. The data are from a study of cytomegalovirus exposure and HLA in healthy donors. Overall study findings and caveats: Presence/absence analyses took donor sequencing depth as roughly uniform. Both high specificity and high sensitivity reportedly marked the classifier's diagnosis of cytomegalovirus status. By HLA locus, TCR association rates varied in a later analysis, with DRB1 showing the most and HLA-C the fewest.

All the people who gave samples were healthy bone marrow donors. PCR primers comprised 60 Vbeta and 13 Jbeta primers. Sequencing was performed with immunoSEQ multiplex PCR; in TCRdb, only in-frame clones are kept and a portion is missing. The sample holds about 110,000 clones, about 83% seen once. This CDR3 region has 15 residues. V was pared by 4 bases and J by 2 bases, with 11 bases between. The germline V gene has CDR1 MGHRA and CDR2 YSYEKL. The material sequenced was PBMCs. The chain links TRBV4-1 to TRBJ2-2; D is ambiguous. The sequence was collected from a female donor in good health and CMV-seropositive. This chain's CDR3 is CASSPQDINTGELFF. CDR3 in DNA: TGCGCCAGCAGCCCCCAAGACATCAACACCGGGGAGCTGTTTTTT.